This T cell receptor (beta chain) was captured by sequencing in a study of cytomegalovirus exposure and HLA in healthy donors. Study outcomes and limitations: Productive rates of about 87% or about 30% were seen for most TCR beta V segments in an earlier analysis.

On this clone: Antigen unknown.

PCR amplification relied on 60 Vbeta primers (plus 13 Jbeta primers). The method was immunoSEQ multiplex PCR; TCRdb's version includes in-frame clones alone and lacks a portion of them. In the table there are under 200,000 clones, less than 80% of which are singletons. V was trimmed by 3 bases and J by 0 bases, leaving 11 bases between them. The germline gives CDR1 MNHEY, CDR2 SMNVEV (reference sequence). This CDR3 has 16 amino acids. The chain uses TRBV27 and TRBJ1-4; the D is unclear. The origin of this receptor is a man aged 40-55 years in good health and CMV-seronegative. Sequenced material: PBMCs. CDR3 sequence reads: CASSFTRLATNEKLFF. The CDR3, as DNA: TGTGCCAGCAGTTTTACCCGACTAGCAACTAATGAAAAACTGTTTTTT.